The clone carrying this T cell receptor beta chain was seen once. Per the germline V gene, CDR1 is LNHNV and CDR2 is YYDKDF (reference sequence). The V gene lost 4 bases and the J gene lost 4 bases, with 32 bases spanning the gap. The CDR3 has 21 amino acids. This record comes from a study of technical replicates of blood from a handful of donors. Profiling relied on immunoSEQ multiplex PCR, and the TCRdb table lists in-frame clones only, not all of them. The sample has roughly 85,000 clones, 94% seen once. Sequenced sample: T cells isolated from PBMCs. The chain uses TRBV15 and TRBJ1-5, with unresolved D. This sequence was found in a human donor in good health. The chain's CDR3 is CATSTAPPISVLKSSNQPQHF. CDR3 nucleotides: TGTGCCACCAGCACAGCGCCCCCTATATCTGTGCTCAAAAGTTCAAATCAGCCCCAGCATTTT.